This T cell receptor beta chain was observed in a study of blood T cell repertoires in COVID-19 (dated by TCRdb to between 2020 and 2021). Describing the broader study: Samples covering the acute and convalescent phases of COVID-19 were provided by collaborators in the United States, Italy and Spain. Where HLA class I and class II types were available, the types were taken from metadata supplied by the sample provider, not from assay-based typing. A de-identified subject ID, COVID-19 status, age in years and sex were almost always included in the sample metadata. The repertoires were released in a freely available public database intended as a resource for research on the immune response to SARS-CoV-2. The material from the prospective study consisted of cDNA or gDNA derived from T cells, B-cell-depleted T cells, or PBMCs. Subjects who had been exposed to COVID-19, were actively infected with it, or had recovered from it provided the deeply sampled blood TCRbeta repertoires that made up the dataset. The samples were drawn from two sources: the first 160 participants of the ongoing ImmuneRACE study, and 1,200 or so subjects contributed by 6 global collaborators.

Overall study results and their limits: The amount of clinical and demographic metadata varied by source and participant and was provided uncurated.

Whole blood was collected in K2EDTA tubes by collaborating institutions according to the institutions' own protocols. For TCRbeta analysis, collaborator samples were shipped as frozen whole blood, as isolated PBMCs, or as DNA extracted from either sample type. V is pared back by 3 bases and J by 0 bases, with 15 bases lying between the germline termini. Spanning cysteine to phenylalanine, the CDR3 consists of 16 amino acids. Only the CDR3 DNA is retained, 48 bases long and in frame from the first base. CDR1 is given as SGDLS and CDR2 as YYNGEE, both from the germline V gene. TCRbeta CDR3 regions were amplified from genomic DNA using the immunoSEQ Assay, a bias-controlled multiplex PCR. In the source study's methods: The number of nucleated cells in each sample was estimated by amplification of reference gene primers within the assay. To quantify the absolute abundance of each unique TCRbeta CDR3 rearrangement, sequence reads were collapsed and filtered. Productive Simpson clonality was computed per sample as the square root of Simpson's diversity index over productive rearrangements. TCRdb took this table from immuneACCESS and kept in-frame rearrangements with V and J called. Such tables lack part of the clones; where checked against another copy, unresolved V genes explain under half of the gap, and the rest is unexplained. V, J and clone size reflect that table, while D and trimming were determined from the DNA. This sample gives fewer than 60,000 clones in total; 90% of them show up just once. Jointly, the top ten make up under 4.5% of the sample.

This clone was recorded only once. Its binding antigen is unknown. No base quality information exists; no much larger clone differs at one position. Specimen: peripheral blood. The V and J segments used are TRBV9 and TRBJ1-1, with the D gene not clear enough to name. The clonotype was recovered from a human donor in a cohort sampled during active COVID-19. The CDR3 sequence is CASSAGLGGVNTEAFF. The bases are TGTGCCAGCAGCGCGGGGTTAGGTGGGGTGAACACTGAAGCTTTCTTT.